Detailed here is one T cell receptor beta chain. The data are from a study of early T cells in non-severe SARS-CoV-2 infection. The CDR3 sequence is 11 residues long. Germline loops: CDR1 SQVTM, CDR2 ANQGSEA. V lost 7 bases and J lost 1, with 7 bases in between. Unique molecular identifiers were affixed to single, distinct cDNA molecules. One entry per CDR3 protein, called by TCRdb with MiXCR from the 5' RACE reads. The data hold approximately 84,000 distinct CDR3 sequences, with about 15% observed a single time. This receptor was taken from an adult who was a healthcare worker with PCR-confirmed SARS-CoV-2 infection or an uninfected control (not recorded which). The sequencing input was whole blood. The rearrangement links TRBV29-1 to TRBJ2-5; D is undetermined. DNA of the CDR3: TGCAGCGCCAGAACCCAAGAGACCCAGTACTTC. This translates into CSARTQETQYF.